The 9 T cell receptor beta chains reported below all come from one sample, sequenced in a study of Graves' ophthalmopathy and Graves' hyperthyroidism (dated by TCRdb to 2016 to 2018). The reads were generated on an Illumina HiSeq 2000. For repertoire sequencing, TCR beta CDR3 regions were amplified from RNA transcripts. The first round was an RT-PCR using HTBI primers with the Qiagen OneStep RT-PCR kit, and this first round was followed by a second-round multiplex PCR, then size selection and purification. TCRdb ran its own pipeline on the public reads, namely fastp trimming at Q25 and MiXCR clone calling, and kept in-frame beta chains. Each entry is one CDR3 protein sequence, shown with its most common DNA and genes. This sample is represented by 900,000 to 1,200,000 distinct CDR3 sequences; 36% of them were singletons. Of the sample, around 10% is held by the ten largest clones. Source material: peripheral blood or thyroid tissue (not recorded which). Receptor source: an adult man with Graves' hyperthyroidism.

A few counts support this clonotype. The chain employs TRBV6-2 or TRBV6-3 and TRBJ1-1, with TRBD1 as a possible D gene (5 bases). V was pared by 7 bases and J by 0 bases, with 12 bases between. Germline V lookup: CDR1 MNHEY, CDR2 SVGEGT. The CDR3 spans 14 residues. CDR3 DNA sequence: TGTGCCAGCAAAAGGACACCCATGAACACTGAAGCTTTCTTT. It specifies CASKRTPMNTEAFF.

This clonotype was detected ten times or more. The rearrangement links TRBV7-8 to TRBJ2-7; a possible D gene is TRBD2 (6 bases). Germline V CDR1 and CDR2: SGHVS, FQNEAQ. The V and J ends lost 2 bases and 6 bases respectively, with 11 bases between them. This CDR3 comprises 13 residues. The CDR3 sequence is CASSLWVAAEQYF. DNA for the CDR3: TGTGCCAGCAGCTTATGGGTAGCGGCCGAGCAGTACTTC.

The chain uses TRBV24-1 and TRBJ2-7, with 13 positions matching TRBD2. CDR1 and CDR2 from the germline V gene are KGHDR and SFDVKD. V lost 4 bases to trimming and J lost 7 bases; unmatched junction nucleotides: 6. CDR3 length: 15 amino acids. CDR3: CATSDRTSGRGEQYF. In nucleotides, the CDR3 is TGTGCCACCAGTGACCGGACTAGCGGGAGAGGGGAGCAGTACTTC.

The chain employs TRBV25-1 and TRBJ1-6, with 9 bases matching TRBD1. Unmatched junction bases numbered 5, after V lost 6 bases and J lost 5 bases. Germline lookup yields CDR1 MGHDK and CDR2 SYGVNS. The length of the CDR3 is 15 residues. DNA of the CDR3: TGTGCCAGCAGATTACAGGGGGCCCATAATTCACCCCTCCACTTT. Protein product: CASRLQGAHNSPLHF.

Regarding this clonotype: A much more abundant neighbour one base away suggests this may be a read error. The J gene is TRBJ2-7, the V gene TRBV2; tentatively, D is TRBD1 (6 bases). The CDR3 is made up of 15 amino acids. Germline loops: CDR1 SNHLY, CDR2 FYNNEI. The DNA for the CDR3 is TGTACCAGCAGCGCGTATGGGGGCGCCAACTACGAGCAGTACTTC. As protein: CTSSAYGGANYEQYF. The full variable domain, with the rest looked up from reference TRBV2 and TRBJ2-7, is EPEVTQTPSHQVTQMGQEVILRCVPISNHLYFYWYRQILGQKVEFLVSFYNNEISEKSEIFDDQFSVERPDGSNFTLKIRSTKLEDSAMYFCTSSAYGGANYEQYFGPGTRLTVT.

V is TRBV9 and J is TRBJ1-6; 11 bases match TRBD1. V was pared by 4 bases and J by 5 bases, with 2 bases of the junction left unmatched. The CDR3 sequence is 15 residues long. Germline V gene data show CDR1 as SGDLS and CDR2 as YYNGEE. CDR3 amino acids: CASSWGQGDNSPLHF. As DNA, the CDR3 is TGTGCCAGCAGCTGGGGACAGGGGGATAATTCACCCCTCCACTTT.

This clonotype was counted at least ten times. The chain couples TRBV20-1 to TRBJ2-5; 7 bases are a match to TRBD2. V gave up 3 bases and J gave up 2 bases; unmatched junction bases: 3. Germline V gene lookup returns CDR1 DFQATT and CDR2 SNEGSKA (reference sequence). The CDR3 totals 13 residues. The CDR3 region is CSASVGGQETQYF. Written as DNA, the CDR3 is TGCAGTGCTAGCGTGGGAGGGCAAGAGACCCAGTACTTC.

This clonotype was recorded a few times. The rearrangement uses TRBV11-2 and TRBJ2-2; D is unclear. CDR1 SGHAT and CDR2 FQNNGV come from the germline V gene. V was shortened by 3 bases and J by 4 bases, with 9 bases between the two germline ends. CDR3 length: 14 residues. The CDR3: CASSLVSPTGELFF. CDR3 nucleotides: TGTGCCAGCAGCTTGGTTAGCCCCACCGGGGAGCTGTTTTTT. Variable domain in full (rest from reference TRBV11-2 and TRBJ2-2): EAGVAQSPRYKIIEKRQSVAFWCNPISGHATLYWYQQILGQGPKLLIQFQNNGVVDDSQLPKDRFSAERLKGVDSTLKIQPAKLEDSAVYLCASSLVSPTGELFFGEGSRLTVL.

This clonotype occurred a few times. This chain joins TRBV7-2 and TRBJ1-2; D is perhaps TRBD1 (5 bases). The V and J ends lost 7 bases and 9 bases respectively, with 18 bases between them. Germline assignment: CDR1 SGHTA and CDR2 FQGNSA. The CDR3 runs 13 residues. CDR3 in DNA: TGTGCCAGCATCACCCGCAGGACAACGAGCTACACCTTC. Its protein is CASITRRTTSYTF.